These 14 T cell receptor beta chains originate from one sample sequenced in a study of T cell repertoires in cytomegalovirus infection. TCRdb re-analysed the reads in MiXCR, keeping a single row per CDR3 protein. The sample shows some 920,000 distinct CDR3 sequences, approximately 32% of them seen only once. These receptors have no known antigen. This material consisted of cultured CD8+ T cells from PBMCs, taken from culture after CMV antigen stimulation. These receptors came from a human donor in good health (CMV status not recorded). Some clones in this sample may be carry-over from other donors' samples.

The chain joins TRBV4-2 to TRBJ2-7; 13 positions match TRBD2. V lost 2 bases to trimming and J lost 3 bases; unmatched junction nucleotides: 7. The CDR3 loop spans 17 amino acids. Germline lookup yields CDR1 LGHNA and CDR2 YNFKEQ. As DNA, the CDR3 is TGTGCCAGCAGCCAATCACTAGCGGGGGGGCATATCTACGAGCAGTACTTC. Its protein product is CASSQSLAGGHIYEQYF.

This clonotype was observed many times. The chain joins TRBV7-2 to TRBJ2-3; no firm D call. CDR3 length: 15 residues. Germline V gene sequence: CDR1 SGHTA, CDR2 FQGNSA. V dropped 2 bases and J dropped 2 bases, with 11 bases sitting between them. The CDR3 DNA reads TGTGCCAGCAGCTTATCATCCAGGCACACAGATACGCAGTATTTT. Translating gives CASSLSSRHTDTQYF.

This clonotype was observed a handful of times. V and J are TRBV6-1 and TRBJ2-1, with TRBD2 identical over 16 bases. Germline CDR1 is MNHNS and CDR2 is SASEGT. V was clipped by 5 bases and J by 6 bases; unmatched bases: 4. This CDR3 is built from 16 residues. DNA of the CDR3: TGTGCCAGCAGTTCAGGGACTAGCGGGGGGGCCAATGAGCAGTTCTTC. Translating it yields CASSSGTSGGANEQFF.

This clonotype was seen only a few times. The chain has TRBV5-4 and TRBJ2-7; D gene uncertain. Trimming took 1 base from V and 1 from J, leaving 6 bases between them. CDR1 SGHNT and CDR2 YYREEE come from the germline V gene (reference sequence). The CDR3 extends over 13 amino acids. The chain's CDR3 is CASSLYQSYEQYF. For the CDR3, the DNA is TGTGCCAGCAGCTTGTATCAGTCCTACGAGCAGTACTTC.

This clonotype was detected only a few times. DNA for the CDR3: TGTGCCAGCAGTACCGGACAGGGCTGGGCAGAAGAAGAAGCTTTCTTT. It specifies CASSTGQGWAEEEAFF. The V and J genes are TRBV6-1 and TRBJ1-1; 8 bases align to TRBD1. V shed 5 bases, J shed 8 bases, and the junction held 16 bases outside the gene matches. Germline V gene lookup returns CDR1 MNHNS and CDR2 SASEGT. This CDR3 is 16 amino acids long.

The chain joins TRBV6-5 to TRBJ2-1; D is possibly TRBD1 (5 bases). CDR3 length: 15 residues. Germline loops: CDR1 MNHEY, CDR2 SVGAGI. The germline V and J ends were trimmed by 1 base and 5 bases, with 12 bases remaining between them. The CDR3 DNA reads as TGTGCCAGCAGTTACTTAGGGGCCACTGACAATGAGCAGTTCTTC. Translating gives CASSYLGATDNEQFF.

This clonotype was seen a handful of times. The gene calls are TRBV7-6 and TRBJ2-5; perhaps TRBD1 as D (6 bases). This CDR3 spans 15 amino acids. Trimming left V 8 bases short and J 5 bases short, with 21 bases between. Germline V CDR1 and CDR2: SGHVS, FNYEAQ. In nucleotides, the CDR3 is TGTGCCAGCTGCCCATCAAGGGGGTCTGGGGAGACCCAGTACTTC. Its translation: CASCPSRGSGETQYF.

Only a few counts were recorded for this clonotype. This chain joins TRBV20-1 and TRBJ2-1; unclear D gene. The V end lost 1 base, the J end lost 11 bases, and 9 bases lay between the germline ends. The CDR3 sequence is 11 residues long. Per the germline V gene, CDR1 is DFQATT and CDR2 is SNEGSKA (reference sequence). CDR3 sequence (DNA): TGCAGTGCTAGAGTAGGAGCAAAGCAGTTCTTC. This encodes CSARVGAKQFF.

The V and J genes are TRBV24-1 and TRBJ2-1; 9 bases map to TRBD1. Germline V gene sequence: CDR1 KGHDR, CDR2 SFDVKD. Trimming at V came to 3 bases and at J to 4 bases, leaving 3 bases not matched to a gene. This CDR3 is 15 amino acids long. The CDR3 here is CATSDPGTGYNEQFF. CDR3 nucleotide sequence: TGTGCCACCAGTGATCCCGGGACAGGGTACAATGAGCAGTTCTTC.

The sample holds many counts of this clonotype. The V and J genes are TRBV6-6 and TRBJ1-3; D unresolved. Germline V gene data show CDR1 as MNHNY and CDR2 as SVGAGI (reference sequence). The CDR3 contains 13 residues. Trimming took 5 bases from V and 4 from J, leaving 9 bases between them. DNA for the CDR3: TGTGCCAGCAGTCTACTCCAGGGAAACACCATATATTTT. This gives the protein CASSLLQGNTIYF.

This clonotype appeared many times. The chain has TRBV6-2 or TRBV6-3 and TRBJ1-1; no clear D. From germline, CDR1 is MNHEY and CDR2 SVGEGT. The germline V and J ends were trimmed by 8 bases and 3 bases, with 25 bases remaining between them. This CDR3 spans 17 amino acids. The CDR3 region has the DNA TGTGCCAGCGGCCGGTTGGGGTCGGCCACGGCTGACACTGAAGCTTTCTTT. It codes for CASGRLGSATADTEAFF.

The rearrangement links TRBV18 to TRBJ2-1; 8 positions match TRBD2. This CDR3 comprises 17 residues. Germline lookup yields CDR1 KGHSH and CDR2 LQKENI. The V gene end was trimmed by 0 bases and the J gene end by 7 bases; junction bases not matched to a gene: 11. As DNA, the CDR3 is TGTGCCAGCTCACCACCCACTCTCGGGGGGGCATGGAATGAGCAGTTCTTC. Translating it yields CASSPPTLGGAWNEQFF.

The CDR3: CASRGSVGYTF. The CDR3 DNA reads as TGTGCCAGCCGAGGTTCCGTTGGCTACACCTTC. V gene TRBV6-5 combines with J gene TRBJ1-2; D remains ambiguous. The CDR3 has 11 amino acids. Germline values: CDR1 MNHEY, CDR2 SVGAGI. Trimming took 8 bases from V and 7 from J, leaving 11 bases between them.

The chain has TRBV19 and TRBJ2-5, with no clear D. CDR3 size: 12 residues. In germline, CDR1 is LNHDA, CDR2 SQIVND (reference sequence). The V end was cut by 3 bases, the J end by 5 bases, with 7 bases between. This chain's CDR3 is CASSIGMETQYF. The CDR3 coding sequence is TGTGCCAGTAGTATTGGGATGGAGACCCAGTACTTC.